The next 15 T cell receptor beta chains were all read from a single sample in a study of early T cells in non-severe SARS-CoV-2 infection. From the 5' RACE reads, TCRdb called clonotypes with MiXCR, one entry per CDR3 protein. The sample lists tens of thousands of distinct CDR3 sequences, roughly an eighth seen once, with 4% to 5.5% in the top ten. The sample taken for sequencing was whole blood. These TCRs come from an adult who was a healthcare worker with PCR-confirmed SARS-CoV-2 infection or an uninfected control (not recorded which).

Many counts were recorded for this clonotype. This chain connects TRBV9 to TRBJ1-1; D remains ambiguous. The germline V gene encodes CDR1 SGDLS and CDR2 YYNGEE. The CDR3 runs 13 residues. V dropped 0 bases and J dropped 5 bases, with 8 bases sitting between them. CDR3 region: CASSVGPGTEAFF. The CDR3 DNA sequence: TGTGCCAGCAGCGTAGGCCCGGGGACTGAAGCTTTCTTT. The whole variable domain, filled in from reference TRBV9 and TRBJ1-1, reads DSGVTQTPKHLITATGQRVTLRCSPRSGDLSVYWYQQSLDQGLQFLIQYYNGEERAKGNILERFSAQQFPDLHSELNLSSLELGDSALYFCASSVGPGTEAFFGQGTRLTVV.

This chain uses TRBV7-8 with TRBJ2-1; 7 nucleotides match TRBD2. This CDR3 spans 15 amino acids. Germline CDR1 is SGHVS and CDR2 is FQNEAQ. The V and J ends lost 2 bases and 6 bases, in that order; junction bases with no gene match: 7. The CDR3 coding sequence is TGTGCCAGCAGCTTAAGACCAGCGGGGATCAATGAGCAGTTCTTC. It specifies CASSLRPAGINEQFF.

This clonotype was seen many times. The rearrangement joins TRBV20-1 to TRBJ2-3, with 10 positions matching TRBD1. This CDR3 region has 16 residues. Trimming took 4 bases from V and 3 from J; bases not matched to a gene: 10. Germline loops: CDR1 DFQATT, CDR2 SNEGSKA (reference sequence). The CDR3 nucleotides read TGCAGTGCTAACACTCCCGGGACAGGGGTAACAGATACGCAGTATTTT. Amino acids: CSANTPGTGVTDTQYF.

The rearrangement joins TRBV12-3 or TRBV12-4 to TRBJ2-7; a weak D match, TRBD2 (6 bases). The CDR3 has 13 amino acids. V was trimmed by 1 base and J by 5 bases, leaving 9 bases between them. DNA for the CDR3: TGTGCCAGCAGTTTAGAGGAGGGCCACGAGCAGTACTTC. Translation: CASSLEEGHEQYF.

This clonotype was counted many times. The chain couples TRBV5-1 to TRBJ2-5; D not resolved. The CDR3 sequence is 14 residues long. V was clipped by 2 bases and J by 1 base, with 9 bases between them. The germline V gene encodes CDR1 SGHRS and CDR2 YFSETQ. The CDR3 region has the DNA TGCGCCAGCAGCTTAGGAAGCGCCCAAGAGACCCAGTACTTC. It codes for CASSLGSAQETQYF.

In this sample, this clonotype turned up many times. The genes are TRBV27 and TRBJ2-3; 10 bases match TRBD1. V trimming: 5 bases; J trimming: 4 bases; junction bases outside the gene matches: 6. Germline V gives CDR1 MNHEY, CDR2 SMNVEV (reference sequence). The CDR3 sequence is 15 residues long. The CDR3 DNA sequence: TGTGCCAGCAGTCAGACCGGGACAGGGGCAGATACGCAGTATTTT. It yields the protein CASSQTGTGADTQYF.

The chain joins TRBV6-5 to TRBJ2-1; 8 bases line up with TRBD1. V lost 6 bases to trimming and J lost 4 bases; unmatched junction nucleotides: 8. This CDR3 contains 15 residues. Germline V lookup: CDR1 MNHEY, CDR2 SVGAGI. The CDR3 DNA reads TGTGCCAGCAGGCCTGACAGGGGCCCATACAATGAGCAGTTCTTC. Encoded protein: CASRPDRGPYNEQFF.

This clonotype was observed many times. This chain uses TRBV20-1 with TRBJ2-2; D may be TRBD1 or TRBD2 (6 bases each). Germline CDR1 is DFQATT and CDR2 is SNEGSKA (reference sequence). Trimming stripped 1 base from V and 4 bases from J, with 13 bases between. This CDR3 is built from 15 residues. This chain's CDR3 is CSARARGTSTGELFF. The CDR3 nucleotides read TGCAGTGCTAGAGCCCGCGGGACAAGCACCGGGGAGCTGTTTTTT.

The table lists this clonotype with many counts. The chain couples TRBV11-3 to TRBJ1-1; no firm D call. The CDR3 loop spans 13 amino acids. Germline CDR1 is SGHNT and CDR2 is YENEEA. Trimming shortened V by 5 bases and J by 6 bases, and 13 bases separated the two germline ends. As DNA, the CDR3 is TGTGCCAGCAGCCCCGGAGTTGCGCCTGAAGCTTTCTTT. Translation gives CASSPGVAPEAFF.

This clonotype was picked up a small number of times. The chain uses TRBV11-2 and TRBJ2-2, with 7 bases aligning to TRBD2. With 7 bases clipped from V and 5 bases from J, the junction kept 13 bases outside the gene matches. This CDR3 has 16 amino acids. Germline V gives CDR1 SGHAT, CDR2 FQNNGV. The CDR3 spells CASTPGRGGRTGELFF. The CDR3 DNA reads as TGTGCCAGCACCCCAGGACGGGGCGGGAGAACCGGGGAGCTGTTTTTT.

CDR3 loop: CASSFGPPGTQYF. CDR3 nucleotides: TGTGCCAGCAGCTTTGGACCACCCGGGACCCAGTACTTC. This chain joins TRBV5-5 and TRBJ2-5; D unresolved. Germline CDR1 SGHKS, CDR2 YYEKEE (reference sequence). The CDR3 loop spans 13 amino acids. V lost 2 bases and J lost 7, with 12 bases in between.

This clonotype has a count of ten or more. The chain carries TRBV5-8 and TRBJ1-1; the D is unclear. This CDR3 is 12 amino acids long. Germline CDR1 is SGHTS and CDR2 is YDEGEE. V was cut by 5 bases and J by 0 bases, with 5 bases left in between. CDR3 residues: CASRGLNTEAFF. The CDR3 DNA sequence: TGTGCCAGCAGAGGGCTGAACACTGAAGCTTTCTTT.

This clonotype was seen only a few times. CDR3 loop: CASALQGNREPLHF. The CDR3 coding sequence is TGTGCCAGCGCCCTCCAAGGGAATAGGGAACCCCTCCACTTT. The chain is built from TRBV6-5 and TRBJ1-6; no firm D call. V lost 8 bases and J 12 bases, leaving 20 bases between the germline ends. Germline loops: CDR1 MNHEY, CDR2 SVGAGI. The CDR3 extends over 14 amino acids.

V is TRBV9 and J is TRBJ2-6, with D unresolved. CDR1 and CDR2 (germline): SGDLS, YYNGEE. The CDR3 totals 16 residues. V was clipped by 0 bases and J by 2 bases, with 9 bases between them. The DNA for the CDR3 is TGTGCCAGCAGCGTAGCAACAGCCCCTGGGGCCAACGTCCTGACTTTC. Translation gives CASSVATAPGANVLTF.

Only a few counts were recorded for this clonotype. The V and J genes are TRBV7-9 and TRBJ2-5; 10 bases agree with TRBD2. V shed 1 base, J shed 3 bases, and the junction held 2 bases outside the gene matches. Per the germline V gene, CDR1 is SEHNR and CDR2 is FQNEAQ (reference sequence). The CDR3 has 15 residues. For the CDR3, the DNA is TGTGCCAGCAGCTTAGTGCTAGCGGGAGAAGAGACCCAGTACTTC. Encoded protein: CASSLVLAGEETQYF.